These T cell receptor beta chains were read from a single sample in a study of cytomegalovirus exposure and HLA in healthy donors. Libraries were prepared by immunoSEQ multiplex PCR; TCRdb keeps only in-frame clonotypes and omits some of them. The sample includes about 140,000 clones, under 90% of them seen just once. The specimen sequenced was PBMCs. Receptor source: a man aged 40-49 years in good health and CMV-seronegative. The conserved cysteine and the conserved F or W are not part of the CDR3 here. Fields, in order: J gene, V gene, CDR3 protein.

J: TRBJ1-1
V: TRBV19
CDR3: ASSNQGRFEAF

J: TRBJ2-1
V: TRBV4-1
CDR3: ASSQEQTSGGLNEQF

J: TRBJ2-7
V: TRBV12-5
CDR3: ASEGDRYEQY

J: TRBJ1-1
V: TRBV4-3
CDR3: ASSQLQVSTEAF

J: TRBJ1-1
V: TRBV6-1
CDR3: ASSETRRGDLNTEAF

J: TRBJ1-5
V: TRBV5-5
CDR3: ASSFRQGGHQPQH

J: TRBJ1-3
V: TRBV6-5
CDR3: ASSYTTGTSGNTIY

J: TRBJ1-3
V: TRBV7-2
CDR3: ASSLDRGTGNTIY

J: .
V: TRBV25-1
CDR3: ASSDARPSSYEQY

J: TRBJ1-1
V: TRBV19
CDR3: ASSSAGGSAEAF

J: TRBJ1-4
V: TRBV5-1
CDR3: ASSPDPGVNEKLF

J: TRBJ1-4
V: TRBV6-5
CDR3: ASNPTGANEKLF

J: TRBJ2-3
V: TRBV27
CDR3: ASSPQRGSTDTQY

J: TRBJ1-5
V: TRBV29-1
CDR3: SVWAGGINQPQH

J: TRBJ2-6
V: TRBV7-6
CDR3: ASSLAGGVSGANVLT

J: TRBJ1-4
V: TRBV5-1
CDR3: ASSPLATNEKLF

J: TRBJ2-3
V: TRBV6-1
CDR3: ASRSGTSGSDTQY

J: TRBJ2-5
V: TRBV15
CDR3: ATSRDRVGTQY

J: TRBJ2-3
V: TRBV25-1
CDR3: ASYRGGSTDTQY

J: TRBJ1-1
V: TRBV28
CDR3: ASSLGVRNTEAF

J: TRBJ2-7
V: TRBV6-9
CDR3: ASSSSGDYEQY